A single T cell receptor (beta chain) is shown here with its context. TCRbeta library preparation incorporated unique molecular identifiers. TCRdb fed the PCR reads into MiXCR, producing one record per CDR3 protein. The profile shows about 370,000 distinct CDR3 sequences, around 21% of them singletons. This sample is drawn from a study of T-cell reconstitution after alpha-beta-depleted transplantation in children. The input for sequencing was PBMCs from the stem cell graft donor, taken from the stem cell graft. The origin of this receptor is a human donor who donated a stem cell graft to a child with acute myeloid leukemia.

As DNA, the CDR3 is TGTGCCAGCAGCCCGAGCGGGAGGGCCGTCGGGGAGCTGTTTTTT. Its translation: CASSPSGRAVGELFF. The chain recombines TRBV7-2 with TRBJ2-2; TRBD2 agrees at 10 bases. The CDR3 runs 15 residues. The germline gives CDR1 SGHTA, CDR2 FQGNSA. With V trimmed by 5 bases and J by 7 bases, 7 bases remained unmatched.